Listed here is a single TCR beta chain. The junction shows a germline mismatch at one end, possibly a read error. The entry originates in a study of Graves' ophthalmopathy and Graves' hyperthyroidism. The sequenced template was RNA, covering the TCR beta CDR3 region. First-round RT-PCR used HTBI primers; second-round multiplex PCR followed. MiXCR, run by TCRdb on the multiplex PCR reads, gives a single entry per CDR3 protein. Among around 600,000 distinct CDR3 sequences listed, under 50% were seen once. CDR3 length equals 13 residues. Germline assignment: CDR1 SGHAT and CDR2 FQNNGV. This TCR came from an adult man with Graves' ophthalmopathy. The chain combines TRBV11-2 with TRBJ1-1, with a tentative D call TRBD1 (6 bases). Specimen: peripheral blood. CDR3 bases: TGTACCAGCAATGGGGGGCTGTCCACTGAAGCTTTCTTT. It specifies CTSNGGLSTEAFF.